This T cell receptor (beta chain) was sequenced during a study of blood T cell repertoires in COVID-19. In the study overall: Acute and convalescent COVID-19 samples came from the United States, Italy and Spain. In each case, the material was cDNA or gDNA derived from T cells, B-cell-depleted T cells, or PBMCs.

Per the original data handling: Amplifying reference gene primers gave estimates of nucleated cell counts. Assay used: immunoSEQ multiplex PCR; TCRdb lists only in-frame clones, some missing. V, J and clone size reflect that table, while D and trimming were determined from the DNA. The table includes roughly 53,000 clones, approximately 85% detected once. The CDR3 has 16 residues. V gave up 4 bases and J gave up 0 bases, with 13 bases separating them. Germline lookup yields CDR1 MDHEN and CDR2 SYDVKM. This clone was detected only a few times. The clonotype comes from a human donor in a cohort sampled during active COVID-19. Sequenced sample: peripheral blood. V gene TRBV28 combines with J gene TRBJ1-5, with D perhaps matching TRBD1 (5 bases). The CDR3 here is CASSSSNRGSNQPQHF. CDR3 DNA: TGTGCCAGCAGTTCCTCAAATAGGGGTAGCAATCAGCCCCAGCATTTT. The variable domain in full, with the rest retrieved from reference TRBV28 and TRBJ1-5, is DVKVTQSSRYLVKRTGEKVFLECVQDMDHENMFWYRQDPGLGLRLIYFSYDVKMKEKGDIPEGYSVSREKKERFSLILESASTNQTSMYLCASSSSNRGSNQPQHFGDGTRLSIL.